These 19 T cell receptor beta chains were sequenced from one sample in a study of T cell responses to AZD1222 COVID-19 vaccine. The protocol was immunoSEQ multiplex PCR, while the TCRdb copy is restricted to in-frame clones and leaves out a portion. This sample yields over 150,000 clones, of which about nine tenths are seen a single time; 5% to 6% belongs to the top ten. The specimen comprised peripheral blood, sampled on day 0 of MenACWY control vaccination. These receptors all stem from an adult in good health.

The J gene is TRBJ1-5, the V gene TRBV19, with D possibly being TRBD1 (6 bases). Germline assignment: CDR1 LNHDA and CDR2 SQIVND (reference sequence). This CDR3 is built from 14 residues. V lost 9 bases and J lost 4, with 16 bases in between. CDR3 amino acids: CASRDPQGNQPQHF. As DNA, the CDR3 is TGTGCCAGCAGAGATCCACAGGGTAATCAGCCCCAGCATTTT. Filled out from reference TRBV19 and TRBJ1-5, the complete variable domain reads DGGITQSPKYLFRKEGQNVTLSCEQNLNHDAMYWYRQDPGQGLRLIYYSQIVNDFQKGDIAEGYSVSREKKESFPLTVTSAQKNPTAFYLCASRDPQGNQPQHFGDGTRLSIL.

Points on this clone: At one end the junction does not follow the germline gene, possibly because of a read error. This chain uses TRBV6-5 with TRBJ2-2; no clear D gene. The germline V gene encodes CDR1 MNHEY and CDR2 SVGAGI. The CDR3 runs to 13 residues. CDR3 loop: CASSPPATAELFF. CDR3 nucleotides: TGTGCCAGCAGTCCCCCCGCGACCGCGGAGCTGTTTTTT.

The chain recombines TRBV30 with TRBJ1-2, with D possibly matching TRBD1 (6 bases). The V and J ends lost 6 bases and 6 bases respectively, with 20 bases between them. Per germline, CDR1 GTSNPN and CDR2 SVGIG (reference sequence). This CDR3 contains 14 residues. The chain's CDR3 is CACQRAPRGDGYTF. The CDR3 region has the DNA TGTGCCTGCCAAAGGGCCCCGAGGGGGGATGGCTACACCTTC.

The chain has TRBV27 and TRBJ1-5; no definite D call. Germline CDR1 MNHEY, CDR2 SMNVEV (reference sequence). The V gene lost 3 bases and the J gene lost 0 bases, with 9 bases spanning the gap. The CDR3 consists of 15 residues. CDR3 protein: CASSFGQLSNQPQHF. The CDR3 DNA reads TGTGCCAGCAGTTTTGGGCAGCTTAGCAATCAGCCCCAGCATTTT.

V gene TRBV5-1 combines with J gene TRBJ1-2; D not certain. Germline V CDR1 and CDR2: SGHRS, YFSETQ. This CDR3 is built from 14 residues. Trimming removed 7 bases from V and 7 bases from J, with 20 bases in between. CDR3 in DNA: TGCGCCAGCTTCAGCCCCGGCCTATCGGGTGGCTACACCTTC. It codes for CASFSPGLSGGYTF.

This chain connects TRBV30 to TRBJ2-7; TRBD1 aligns across 10 bases. This CDR3 spans 15 amino acids. Trimming took 2 bases from V and 3 from J; bases not matched to a gene: 7. The germline CDR1 and CDR2 sequences are GTSNPN and SVGIG (reference sequence). Here the CDR3 DNA reads TGTGCCTGGAGTATTAAGGGGACAGGGGACTACGAGCAGTACTTC. The encoded protein is CAWSIKGTGDYEQYF.

The chain has TRBV19 and TRBJ1-1; 8 bases line up with TRBD1. Germline CDR1 reads LNHDA; CDR2 reads SQIVND (reference sequence). V was pared by 9 bases and J by 7 bases, with 10 bases of the junction left unmatched. The CDR3 is 13 amino acids. CDR3 loop: CASRDRLGYEAFF. CDR3 coding DNA: TGTGCCAGCAGGGACAGGTTAGGATATGAAGCTTTCTTT.

The rearrangement joins TRBV5-1 to TRBJ1-6, with TRBD1 as a possible D gene (5 bases). This CDR3 has 16 residues. Trimming cost V 1 base and J 7 bases, with 15 bases left between them. Germline values: CDR1 SGHRS, CDR2 YFSETQ. The CDR3 sequence is CASSLTTRPGNSPLHF. The CDR3 region has the DNA TGCGCCAGCAGCTTGACGACCCGTCCAGGGAATTCACCCCTCCACTTT.

CDR3 in amino acids: CASSFEGQGGTEAFF. The CDR3 coding sequence is TGCGCCAGCAGCTTTGAGGGACAGGGAGGCACTGAAGCTTTCTTT. The chain is built from TRBV5-1 and TRBJ1-1; 9 positions agree with TRBD1. V was pared by 2 bases and J by 4 bases, with 6 bases of the junction left unmatched. Germline CDR1 SGHRS, CDR2 YFSETQ. The CDR3 length is 15 residues.

The J gene is TRBJ2-7, the V gene TRBV19; D is unclear. This CDR3 is 13 amino acids long. Per the germline V gene, CDR1 is LNHDA and CDR2 is SQIVND (reference sequence). Trimming took 1 base from V and 6 from J, leaving 10 bases between them. As DNA, the CDR3 is TGTGCCAGTAGTATAGGGCTGGACCGCGAGCAGTACTTC. This sequence encodes CASSIGLDREQYF.

This sequence joins TRBV20-1 and TRBJ2-1; 7 bases line up with TRBD2. V lost 5 bases, J lost 10 bases, and 5 bases stayed unmatched. Germline CDR1 DFQATT, CDR2 SNEGSKA (reference sequence). This CDR3 contains 11 residues. DNA of the CDR3: TGCAGTGCTGTGACTAGCAACGAGCAGTTCTTC. Amino acids: CSAVTSNEQFF.

The chain carries TRBV6-5 and TRBJ2-7, with TRBD1 matching 9 bases. The germline V gene encodes CDR1 MNHEY and CDR2 SVGAGI. The length of the CDR3 is 15 residues. V lost 6 bases, J lost 4 bases, and 10 bases stayed unmatched. The CDR3 DNA sequence: TGTGCCAGCAGAGAGGCCGGGACAGGGAGGTACGAGCAGTACTTC. Translating gives CASREAGTGRYEQYF.

This clone was picked up a small number of times. V is TRBV28 and J is TRBJ1-1; the match to TRBD1 covers 7 bases. Germline assignment: CDR1 MDHEN and CDR2 SYDVKM. The CDR3 spans 14 residues. V trimming: 4 bases; J trimming: 4 bases; junction bases outside the gene matches: 6. DNA for the CDR3: TGTGCCAGCAGTTCGACAGGGCTGGGCACTGAAGCTTTCTTT. This encodes CASSSTGLGTEAFF.

The rearrangement links TRBV4-2 to TRBJ1-6; 9 bases fit TRBD1. Germline values: CDR1 LGHNA, CDR2 YNFKEQ. The CDR3 consists of 17 residues. V shed 0 bases and J 8 bases; nucleotides not matched to a gene: 8. For the CDR3, the DNA is TGTGCCAGCAGCCAAGAAGGCGGGACAGGGATGGATTCACCCCTCCACTTT. Translated: CASSQEGGTGMDSPLHF.

The chain is built from TRBV6-4 and TRBJ1-5, with D maybe TRBD1 (6 bases). Germline lookup yields CDR1 MRHNA and CDR2 SNTAGT. There are 15 residues in the CDR3. V was shortened by 11 bases and J by 5 bases, with 22 bases between the two germline ends. CDR3 sequence: CAPPRGAPEDQPQHF. Here the CDR3 DNA reads TGTGCCCCACCCCGGGGGGCCCCCGAGGATCAGCCCCAGCATTTT.

The rearrangement links TRBV7-4 to TRBJ2-7; D may correspond to TRBD1 or TRBD2 (5 bases each). The length of the CDR3 is 15 residues. Germline V gives CDR1 SGHVT, CDR2 SQSDAQ. The V gene lost 2 bases and the J gene lost 1 base, with 12 bases spanning the gap. This chain's CDR3 is CASSLTRDASYEQYV. The CDR3 DNA follows: TGTGCCAGCAGCTTAACAAGGGACGCTTCCTACGAGCAGTACGTC.

This chain uses TRBV28 with TRBJ2-1; D is undetermined. The CDR3 consists of 14 residues. V shed 7 bases and J shed 5 bases, with 15 bases lying between them. The V gene's germline CDR1 is MDHEN and CDR2 SYDVKM. CDR3 loop: CASTPGYWNNEQFF. The CDR3 DNA sequence: TGTGCCAGCACGCCCGGGTATTGGAACAATGAGCAGTTCTTC.

A few counts support this clone. V usage is TRBV6-6 and J usage is TRBJ1-1; D gene uncertain. Germline V CDR1 and CDR2: MNHNY, SVGAGI (reference sequence). V lost 7 bases to trimming and J lost 0 bases, with 12 bases between them. The CDR3 consists of 14 residues. The CDR3 reads CASITAMLNTEAFF. The CDR3, as DNA: TGTGCCAGCATCACGGCGATGTTGAACACTGAAGCTTTCTTT.

The chain uses TRBV6-2 or TRBV6-3 and TRBJ1-1; maybe TRBD1 (5 bases). Trimming removed 3 bases at V and 4 bases at J, with 12 bases between. CDR1 and CDR2 (germline): MNHEY, SVGEGT. The CDR3 totals 14 residues. The DNA for the CDR3 is TGTGCCAGCAGTTATTGGGCAGGGAGCACTGAAGCTTTCTTT. Translated, it gives CASSYWAGSTEAFF.